This T cell receptor beta chain was captured by sequencing in a study of monozygotic twins with cystic fibrosis. Findings and limits, study-wide: Co-twins had the most similar V usage for 13 of 16 pairs, J for 8. Monozygotic CF twin pairs shared significantly more nucleotide-identical clonotypes than unrelated CF individuals did.

V dropped 7 bases and J dropped 7; count of bases not matched to a gene: 10. CDR1 SGHNT and CDR2 YYREEE come from the germline V gene (reference sequence). The CDR3 runs 13 residues. For this clone: Antigen: not known.

Generated by immunoSEQ multiplex PCR, the TCRdb table keeps only in-frame clones and is missing some. In the table there are around 26,000 clones, about 96% of which are singletons. The source material was blood. The clonotype comes from a girl aged 2 to 9 with cystic fibrosis. The chain couples TRBV5-4 to TRBJ1-2; TRBD1 agrees at 7 bases. The DNA for the CDR3 is TGTGCCAGCCTTGGGACAGAGCGCGGTGGCTACACCTTC. It encodes CASLGTERGGYTF.